This T cell receptor (beta chain) was captured by sequencing in a study of T-cell memory formation after mild COVID-19. Study-level background: Largely, the TCR clusters proved donor specific. Study outcomes and limitations: Memory cells collected pre-infection included some clones that later responded, suggesting cross-reactive memory joined. Among clones contracting day 15 to 85, CD4/CD8 was balanced, whereas later expanders leaned CD4+.

This clonotype has ten or more counts. Antigen: not known. This CDR3 contains 13 residues. Germline V gene data show CDR1 as SGHVS and CDR2 as FNYEAQ. Trimming pared 0 bases from V and 8 bases from J, leaving 10 bases between. TCRdb reanalysed the 5' RACE reads using MiXCR and keeps one entry per CDR3 protein. This table has roughly 300,000 distinct CDR3 sequences, 8% to 9% appearing once. The chain combines TRBV7-6 with TRBJ1-1; D unresolved. Sequencing was performed on PBMCs or a T cell subset sorted from them (not recorded which). The sequence was obtained from a man younger than 30 who had mild COVID-19 (a few samples of this study predate the infection). Cell type and time point are not known. CDR3 bases: TGTGCCAGCAGCTTAGCGTTGACGGGGGAAGCTTTCTTT. This codes for CASSLALTGEAFF.